This T cell receptor (beta chain) was captured by sequencing in a study of CD8 T cells in Susac syndrome. The V end lost 3 bases, the J end lost 4 bases, and 11 bases lay between the germline ends. Germline values: CDR1 SGHRS, CDR2 YFSETQ. This CDR3 has 14 residues. RNA amounts of about 0.5 to 1 ug underwent reverse transcription with random hexamers. By means of immunoSEQ multiplex PCR, TCR beta CDR3 spanning 54 Vbeta and 13 Jbeta underwent amplification. Using its own MiXCR run on the immunoSEQ multiplex PCR reads, TCRdb lists one record per CDR3 protein. The repertoire consists of roughly 120,000 distinct CDR3 sequences, with around 94% occurring once and the leading ten covering roughly 0.087%. From blood CD8+ and CD4+ T cells, the TCR beta chain was sequenced. TEMRA cells underwent FACS enrichment and CD8+ and CD4+ T cells underwent negative isolation.

This sequence joins TRBV5-1 and TRBJ1-5, with D maybe TRBD1 (5 bases). The origin of this receptor is a human donor in good health. Material: CD4+ T cells from PBMCs. CDR3 loop: CASSSGVQNQPQHF. CDR3 coding DNA: TGCGCCAGCAGCTCGGGGGTTCAGAATCAGCCCCAGCATTTT. The full variable domain, in which reference TRBV5-1 and TRBJ1-5 provide the parts outside the CDR3, is KAGVTQTPRYLIKTRGQQVTLSCSPISGHRSVSWYQQTPGQGLQFLFEYFSETQRNKGNFPGRFSGRQFSNSRSEMNVSTLELGDSALYLCASSSGVQNQPQHFGDGTRLSIL.